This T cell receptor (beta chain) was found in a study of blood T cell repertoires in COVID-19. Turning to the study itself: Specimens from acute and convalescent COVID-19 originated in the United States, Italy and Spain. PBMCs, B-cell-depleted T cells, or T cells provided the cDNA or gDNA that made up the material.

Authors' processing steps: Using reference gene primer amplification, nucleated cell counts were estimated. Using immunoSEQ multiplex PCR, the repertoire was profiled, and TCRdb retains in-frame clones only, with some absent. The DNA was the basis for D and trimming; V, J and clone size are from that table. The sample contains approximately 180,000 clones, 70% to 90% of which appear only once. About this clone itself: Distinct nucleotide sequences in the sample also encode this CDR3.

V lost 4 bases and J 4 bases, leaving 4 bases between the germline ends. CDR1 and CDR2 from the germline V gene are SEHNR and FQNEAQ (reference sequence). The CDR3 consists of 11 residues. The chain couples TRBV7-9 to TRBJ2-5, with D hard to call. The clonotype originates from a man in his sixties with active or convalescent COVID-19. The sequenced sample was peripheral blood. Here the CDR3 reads CASSSGETQYF. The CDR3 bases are TGTGCCAGCAGCTCCGGAGAGACCCAGTACTTC.